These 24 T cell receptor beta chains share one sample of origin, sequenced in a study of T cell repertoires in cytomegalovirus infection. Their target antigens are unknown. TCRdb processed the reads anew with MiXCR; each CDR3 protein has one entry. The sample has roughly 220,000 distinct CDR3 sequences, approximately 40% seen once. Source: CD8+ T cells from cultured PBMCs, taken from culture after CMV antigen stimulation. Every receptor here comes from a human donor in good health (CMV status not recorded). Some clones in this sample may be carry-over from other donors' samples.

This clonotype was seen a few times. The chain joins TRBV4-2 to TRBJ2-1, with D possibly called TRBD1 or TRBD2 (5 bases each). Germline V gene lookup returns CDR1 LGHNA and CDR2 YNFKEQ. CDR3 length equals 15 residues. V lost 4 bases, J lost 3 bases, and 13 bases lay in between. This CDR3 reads CASSPGPQNYNEQFF. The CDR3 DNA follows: TGTGCCAGCAGCCCGGGACCGCAAAACTACAATGAGCAGTTCTTC.

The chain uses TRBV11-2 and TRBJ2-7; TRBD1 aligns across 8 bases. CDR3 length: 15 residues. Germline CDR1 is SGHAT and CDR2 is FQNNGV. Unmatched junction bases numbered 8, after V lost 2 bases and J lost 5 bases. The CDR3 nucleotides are TGTGCCAGCAGCTTATCTCCACAGGGGGACCACGAGCAGTACTTC. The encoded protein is CASSLSPQGDHEQYF.

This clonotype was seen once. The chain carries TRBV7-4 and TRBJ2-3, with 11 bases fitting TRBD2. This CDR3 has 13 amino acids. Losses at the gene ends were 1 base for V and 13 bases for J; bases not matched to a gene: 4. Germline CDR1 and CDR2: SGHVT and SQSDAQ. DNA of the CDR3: TGTGCCAGCAGCTTAGAGACTAGCGGGAAGAAGTATTTT. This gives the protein CASSLETSGKKYF.

The CDR3 sequence is CAISRDNEQFF. CDR3 coding DNA: TGTGCCATCAGCCGGGACAATGAGCAGTTCTTC. The chain couples TRBV10-3 to TRBJ2-1, with D hard to call. From germline, CDR1 is ENHRY and CDR2 SYGVKD. The CDR3 is made up of 11 amino acids. Trimming removed 6 bases from V and 5 bases from J, with 5 bases in between.

CDR3 nucleotide sequence: TGTGCCAGCAGCCGTCAGACTTCTCTAGCGGGAGAGTCCTACGAGCAGTACTTC. Translating gives CASSRQTSLAGESYEQYF. The chain joins TRBV28 to TRBJ2-7, with TRBD2 matching over 10 bases. V lost 6 bases and J lost 1; bases outside the gene matches: 15. Germline CDR1 is MDHEN and CDR2 is SYDVKM. This CDR3 comprises 18 residues.

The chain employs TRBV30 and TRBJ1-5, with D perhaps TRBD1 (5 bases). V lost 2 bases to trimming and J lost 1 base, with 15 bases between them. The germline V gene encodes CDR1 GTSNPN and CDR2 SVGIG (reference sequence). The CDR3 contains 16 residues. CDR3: CAWSPGYRGSNQPQHF. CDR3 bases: TGTGCCTGGAGTCCAGGTTATCGGGGGAGCAATCAGCCCCAGCATTTT.

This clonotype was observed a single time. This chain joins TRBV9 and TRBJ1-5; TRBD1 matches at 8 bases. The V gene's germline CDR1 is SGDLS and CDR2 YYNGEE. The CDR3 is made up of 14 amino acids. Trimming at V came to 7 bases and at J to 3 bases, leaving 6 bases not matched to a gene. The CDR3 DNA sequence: TGTGCCAGCGGAGGACAGGGCCACAATCAGCCCCAGCATTTT. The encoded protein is CASGGQGHNQPQHF. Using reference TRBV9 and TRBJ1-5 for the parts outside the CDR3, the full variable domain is DSGVTQTPKHLITATGQRVTLRCSPRSGDLSVYWYQQSLDQGLQFLIQYYNGEERAKGNILERFSAQQFPDLHSELNLSSLELGDSALYFCASGGQGHNQPQHFGDGTRLSIL.

The CDR3 nucleotides are TGCGCCAGCAGCCAAGAGAGGACAGGGGCCTACGAGCAGTACTTC. Translation gives CASSQERTGAYEQYF. The V and J genes are TRBV4-1 and TRBJ2-7; 9 bases map to TRBD1. The V gene end was trimmed by 0 bases and the J gene end by 2 bases; junction bases not matched to a gene: 2. There are 15 residues in the CDR3. Germline loops: CDR1 MGHRA, CDR2 YSYEKL.

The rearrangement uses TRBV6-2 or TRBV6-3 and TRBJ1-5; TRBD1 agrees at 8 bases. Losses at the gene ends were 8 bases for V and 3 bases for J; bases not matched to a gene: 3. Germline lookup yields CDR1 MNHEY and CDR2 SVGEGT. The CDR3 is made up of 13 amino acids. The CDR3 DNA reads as TGTGCCAGCGGCCAGGGGGCCAATCAGCCCCAGCATTTT. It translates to CASGQGANQPQHF.

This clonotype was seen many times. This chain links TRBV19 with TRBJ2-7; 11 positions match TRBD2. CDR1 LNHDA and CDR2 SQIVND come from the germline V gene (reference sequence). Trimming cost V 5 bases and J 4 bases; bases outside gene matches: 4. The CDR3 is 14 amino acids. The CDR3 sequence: CASSWSSGGYEQYF. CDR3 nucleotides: TGTGCCAGTAGTTGGTCTAGCGGGGGGTACGAGCAGTACTTC. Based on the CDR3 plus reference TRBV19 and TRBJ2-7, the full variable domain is DGGITQSPKYLFRKEGQNVTLSCEQNLNHDAMYWYRQDPGQGLRLIYYSQIVNDFQKGDIAEGYSVSREKKESFPLTVTSAQKNPTAFYLCASSWSSGGYEQYFGPGTRLTVT.

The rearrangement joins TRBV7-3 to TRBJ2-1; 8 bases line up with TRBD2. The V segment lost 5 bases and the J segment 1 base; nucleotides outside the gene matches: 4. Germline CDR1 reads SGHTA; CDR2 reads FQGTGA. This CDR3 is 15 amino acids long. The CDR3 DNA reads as TGTGCCAGCAGCCAACTAGCGGCATCCTACAATGAGCAGTTCTTC. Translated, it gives CASSQLAASYNEQFF.

CDR3 DNA sequence: TGTGCCAGCAGCTTCGAACCGGGACAGGGGAACAATTCACCCCTCCACTTT. Translating gives CASSFEPGQGNNSPLHF. The V call is TRBV7-6, the J call TRBJ1-6; 10 bases align to TRBD1. V lost 3 bases, J lost 7 bases, and 9 bases stayed unmatched. Germline V lookup: CDR1 SGHVS, CDR2 FNYEAQ. There are 17 residues in the CDR3.

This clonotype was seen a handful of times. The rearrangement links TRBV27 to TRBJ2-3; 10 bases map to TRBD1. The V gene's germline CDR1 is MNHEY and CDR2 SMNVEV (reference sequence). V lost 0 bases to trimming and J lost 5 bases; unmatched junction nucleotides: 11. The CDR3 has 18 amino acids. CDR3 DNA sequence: TGTGCCAGCAGTTTATCGGCGACAGGGGGCATCGGTGAAGATACGCAGTATTTT. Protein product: CASSLSATGGIGEDTQYF.

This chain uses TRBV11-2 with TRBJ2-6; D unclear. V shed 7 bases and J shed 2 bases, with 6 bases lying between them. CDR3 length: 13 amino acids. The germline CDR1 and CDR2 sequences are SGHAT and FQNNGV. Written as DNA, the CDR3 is TGTGCCAGCAAAGTAGCTGGGGCCAACGTCCTGACTTTC. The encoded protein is CASKVAGANVLTF.

The CDR3 spells CASSWLNTGELFF. The CDR3 DNA reads TGTGCCAGCAGTTGGCTTAACACCGGGGAGCTGTTTTTT. V and J are TRBV12-3 or TRBV12-4 and TRBJ2-2; D gene unclear. The CDR3 loop spans 13 amino acids. V was cut by 4 bases and J by 2 bases, with 5 bases left in between.

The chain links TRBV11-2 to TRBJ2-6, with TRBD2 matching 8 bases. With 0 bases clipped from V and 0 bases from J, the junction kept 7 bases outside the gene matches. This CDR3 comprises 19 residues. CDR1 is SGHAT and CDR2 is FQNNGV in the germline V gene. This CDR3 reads CASSLDGGGYDSGANVLTF. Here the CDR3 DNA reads TGTGCCAGCAGCTTAGATGGCGGGGGGTACGACTCTGGGGCCAACGTCCTGACTTTC.

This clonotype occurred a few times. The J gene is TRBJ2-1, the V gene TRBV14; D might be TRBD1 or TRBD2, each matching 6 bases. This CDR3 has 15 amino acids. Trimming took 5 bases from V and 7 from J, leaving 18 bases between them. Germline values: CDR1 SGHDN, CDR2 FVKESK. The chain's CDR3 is CASSYPGAIVNEQFF. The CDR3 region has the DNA TGTGCCAGCAGCTATCCGGGGGCAATAGTGAATGAGCAGTTCTTC.

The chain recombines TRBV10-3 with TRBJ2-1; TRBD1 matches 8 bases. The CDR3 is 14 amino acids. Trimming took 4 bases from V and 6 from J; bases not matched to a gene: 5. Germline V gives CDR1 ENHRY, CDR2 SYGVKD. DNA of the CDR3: TGTGCCATCAGTGCAGGGGGCGTAATCAATGAGCAGTTCTTC. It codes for CAISAGGVINEQFF.

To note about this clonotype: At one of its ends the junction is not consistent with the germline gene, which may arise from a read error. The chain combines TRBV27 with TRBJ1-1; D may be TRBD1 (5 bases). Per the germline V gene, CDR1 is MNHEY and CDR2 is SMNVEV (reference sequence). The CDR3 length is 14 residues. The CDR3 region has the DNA TGTGCCAGCAGTTTCGGGGCACTGAACACTGAAGATTTCTTT. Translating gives CASSFGALNTEDFF.

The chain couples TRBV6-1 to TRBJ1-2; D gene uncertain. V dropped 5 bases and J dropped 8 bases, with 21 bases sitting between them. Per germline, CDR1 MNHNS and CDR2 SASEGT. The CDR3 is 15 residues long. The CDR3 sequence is CASSLREGRIEGYTF. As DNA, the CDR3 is TGTGCCAGCAGTCTACGAGAAGGGCGGATAGAGGGCTACACCTTC.

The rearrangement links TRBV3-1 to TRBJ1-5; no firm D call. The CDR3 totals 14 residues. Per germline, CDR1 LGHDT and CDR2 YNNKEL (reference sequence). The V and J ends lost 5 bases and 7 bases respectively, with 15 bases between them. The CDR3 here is CASSGVMGEQPQHF. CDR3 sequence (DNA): TGTGCCAGCAGCGGGGTAATGGGAGAACAGCCCCAGCATTTT.

This CDR3 is CASSLADAGELFF. The CDR3 nucleotides are TGTGCCAGCAGCTTAGCGGACGCCGGGGAGCTGTTTTTT. The genes are TRBV7-9 and TRBJ2-2, with no clear D. Germline assignment: CDR1 SEHNR and CDR2 FQNEAQ (reference sequence). The CDR3 runs 13 residues. Between the trimmed V and J ends, which lost 0 bases and 6 bases, there was a span of 5 bases. Full variable domain (rest looked up from reference TRBV7-9 and TRBJ2-2): DTGVSQNPRHKITKRGQNVTFRCDPISEHNRLYWYRQTLGQGPEFLTYFQNEAQLEKSRLLSDRFSAERPKGSFSTLEIQRTEQGDSAMYLCASSLADAGELFFGEGSRLTVL.

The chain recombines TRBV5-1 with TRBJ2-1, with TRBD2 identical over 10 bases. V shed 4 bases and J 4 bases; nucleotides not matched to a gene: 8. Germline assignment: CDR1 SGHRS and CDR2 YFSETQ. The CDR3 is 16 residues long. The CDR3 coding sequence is TGCGCCAGCAGCCCACGAACTAGCGGGGTTTACAATGAGCAGTTCTTC. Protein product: CASSPRTSGVYNEQFF.

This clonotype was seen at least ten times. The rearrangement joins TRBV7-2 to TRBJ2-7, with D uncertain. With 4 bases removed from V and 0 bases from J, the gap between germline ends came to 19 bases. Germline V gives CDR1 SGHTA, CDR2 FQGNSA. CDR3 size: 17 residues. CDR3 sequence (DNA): TGTGCCAGCAGCTCCAGATACAGCATAGAAATCTCCTACGAGCAGTACTTC. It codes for CASSSRYSIEISYEQYF.